Sequencing of this T cell receptor (beta chain) was carried out in a study of OX40 agonist ivuxolimab in advanced cancers. Overall study: Melanoma, hepatocellular carcinoma, head and neck or renal cell cancer occurred in dose-escalation patients. Previous treatment with anti-PD-1, anti-PD-L1 or anti-CTLA-4 therapy was allowed; under 50% had received some. Notes on the study in general: Clonal expansion from baseline to week 6 occurred in both CD4+ and CD8+ T cells. Relatively little clonal expansion, among the lowest observed, appeared in partial responders at 0.1-3.0 mg/kg.

Concerning this clone: Its target is unknown.

Germline V gene lookup returns CDR1 SNHLY and CDR2 FYNNEI. CDR3 length equals 13 residues. Trimming shortened V by 7 bases and J by 3 bases, and 10 bases separated the two germline ends. TCRdb's copy holds only in-frame clones and misses some; the assay was immunoSEQ multiplex PCR. The profile covers roughly 60,000 clones, with roughly 89% appearing a single time and 0.77% taken by the ten largest. The rearrangement joins TRBV2 to TRBJ2-1, with D possibly called TRBD1 or TRBD2 (6 bases each). This receptor was identified in an adult with an advanced solid tumor such as melanoma, head and neck, liver or kidney cancer. The sequenced sample was CD4+ or CD8+ T cells sorted from blood, obtained in a trial of the OX40 agonist ivuxolimab. Written as DNA, the CDR3 is TGTGCCAGCACTGCGGGACACTACAATGAGCAGTTCTTC. This sequence encodes CASTAGHYNEQFF.